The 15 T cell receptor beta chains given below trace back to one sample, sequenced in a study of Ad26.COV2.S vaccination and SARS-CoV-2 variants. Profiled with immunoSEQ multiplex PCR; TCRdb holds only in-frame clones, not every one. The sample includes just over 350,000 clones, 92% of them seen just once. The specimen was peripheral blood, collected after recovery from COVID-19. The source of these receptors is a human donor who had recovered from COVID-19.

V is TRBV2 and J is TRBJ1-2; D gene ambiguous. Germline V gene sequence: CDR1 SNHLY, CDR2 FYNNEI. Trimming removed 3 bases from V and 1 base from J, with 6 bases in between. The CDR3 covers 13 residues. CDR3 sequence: CASSELFNYGYTF. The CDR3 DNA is TGTGCCAGCAGTGAGCTTTTTAACTATGGCTACACCTTC.

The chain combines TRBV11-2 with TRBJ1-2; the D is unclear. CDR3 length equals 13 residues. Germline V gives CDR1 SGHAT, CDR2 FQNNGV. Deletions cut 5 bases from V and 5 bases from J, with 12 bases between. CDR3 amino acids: CASSLTGKYGYTF. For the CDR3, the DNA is TGTGCCAGCAGCCTGACCGGGAAGTATGGCTACACCTTC.

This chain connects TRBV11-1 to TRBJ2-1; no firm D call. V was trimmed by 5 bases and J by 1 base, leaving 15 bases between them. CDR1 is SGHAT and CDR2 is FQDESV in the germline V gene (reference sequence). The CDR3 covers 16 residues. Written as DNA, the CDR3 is TGTGCCAGCAGCCATCGGGTACAGAGATCCTACAATGAGCAGTTCTTC. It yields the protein CASSHRVQRSYNEQFF.

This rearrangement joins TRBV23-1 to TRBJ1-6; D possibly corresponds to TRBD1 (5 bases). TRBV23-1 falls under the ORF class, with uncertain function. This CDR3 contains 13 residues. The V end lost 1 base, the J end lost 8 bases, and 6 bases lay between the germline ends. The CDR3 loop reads CASSQWGDSPLHF. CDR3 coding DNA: TGCGCCAGCAGTCAATGGGGGGATTCACCCCTCCACTTT.

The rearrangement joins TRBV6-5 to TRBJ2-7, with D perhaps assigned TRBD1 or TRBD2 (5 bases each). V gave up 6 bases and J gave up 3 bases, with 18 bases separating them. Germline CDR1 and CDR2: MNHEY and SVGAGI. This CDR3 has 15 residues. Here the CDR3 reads CASSLNLGEVYEQYF. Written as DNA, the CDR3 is TGTGCCAGCAGCCTCAATCTGGGGGAAGTCTACGAGCAGTACTTC.

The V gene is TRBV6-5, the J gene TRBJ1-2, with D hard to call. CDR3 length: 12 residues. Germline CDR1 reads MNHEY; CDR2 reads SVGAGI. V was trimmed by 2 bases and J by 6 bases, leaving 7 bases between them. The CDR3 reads CASSYGWDGYTF. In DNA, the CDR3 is TGTGCCAGCAGTTACGGGTGGGATGGCTACACCTTC.

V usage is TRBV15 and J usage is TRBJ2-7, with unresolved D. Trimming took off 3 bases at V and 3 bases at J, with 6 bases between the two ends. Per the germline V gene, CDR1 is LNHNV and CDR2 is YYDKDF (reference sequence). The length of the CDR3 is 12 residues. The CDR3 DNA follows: TGTGCCACCAGCAGGGAAAACTACGAGCAGTACTTC. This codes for CATSRENYEQYF.

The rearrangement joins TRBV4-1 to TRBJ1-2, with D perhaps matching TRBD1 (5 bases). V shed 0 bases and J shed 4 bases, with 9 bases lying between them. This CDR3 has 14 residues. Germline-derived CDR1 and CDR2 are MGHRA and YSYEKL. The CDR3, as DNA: TGCGCCAGCAGCCAAGACTGGGGCGGCTATGGCTACACCTTC. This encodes CASSQDWGGYGYTF.

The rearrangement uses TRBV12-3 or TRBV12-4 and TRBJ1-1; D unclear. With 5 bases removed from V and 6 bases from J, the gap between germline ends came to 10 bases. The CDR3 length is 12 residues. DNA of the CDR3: TGTGCCAGCAGTGTAACTGGGGCTGAAGCTTTCTTT. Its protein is CASSVTGAEAFF.

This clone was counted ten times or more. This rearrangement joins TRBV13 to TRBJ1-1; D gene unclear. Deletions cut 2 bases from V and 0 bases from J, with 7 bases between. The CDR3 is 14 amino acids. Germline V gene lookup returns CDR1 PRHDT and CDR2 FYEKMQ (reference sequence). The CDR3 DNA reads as TGTGCCAGCAGCTTAATCAAGATGAACACTGAAGCTTTCTTT. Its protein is CASSLIKMNTEAFF.

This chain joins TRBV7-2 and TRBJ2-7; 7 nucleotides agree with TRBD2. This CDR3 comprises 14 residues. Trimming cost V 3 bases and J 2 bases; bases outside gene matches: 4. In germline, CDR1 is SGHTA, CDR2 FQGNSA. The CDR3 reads CASSFGGSTYEQYF. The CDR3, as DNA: TGTGCCAGCAGCTTCGGGGGGTCGACCTACGAGCAGTACTTC.

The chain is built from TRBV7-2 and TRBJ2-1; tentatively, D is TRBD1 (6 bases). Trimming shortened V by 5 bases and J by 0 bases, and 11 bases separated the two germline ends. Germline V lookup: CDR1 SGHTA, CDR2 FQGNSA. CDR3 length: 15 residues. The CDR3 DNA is TGTGCCAGCAGCGCGGACAGTAACTCCTACAATGAGCAGTTCTTC. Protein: CASSADSNSYNEQFF.

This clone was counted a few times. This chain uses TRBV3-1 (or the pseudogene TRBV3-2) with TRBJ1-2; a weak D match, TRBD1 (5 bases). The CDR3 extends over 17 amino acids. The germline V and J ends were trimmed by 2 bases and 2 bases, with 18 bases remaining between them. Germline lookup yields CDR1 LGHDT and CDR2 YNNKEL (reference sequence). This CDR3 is CASSQRAGTGRNYGYTF. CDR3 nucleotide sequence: TGTGCCAGCAGCCAAAGGGCAGGGACGGGTCGGAACTATGGCTACACCTTC.

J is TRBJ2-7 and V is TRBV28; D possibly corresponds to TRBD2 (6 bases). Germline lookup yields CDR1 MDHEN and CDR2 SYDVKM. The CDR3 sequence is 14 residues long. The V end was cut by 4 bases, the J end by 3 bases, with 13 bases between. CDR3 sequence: CASSSGGSNYEQYF. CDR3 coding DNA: TGTGCCAGCAGTTCTGGGGGGAGCAACTACGAGCAGTACTTC.

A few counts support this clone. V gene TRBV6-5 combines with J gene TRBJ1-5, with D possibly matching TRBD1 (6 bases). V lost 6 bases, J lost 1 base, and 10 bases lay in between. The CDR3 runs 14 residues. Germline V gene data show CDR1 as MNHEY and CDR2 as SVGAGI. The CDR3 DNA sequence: TGTGCCAGCAGCATTGGACAGAGCAATCAGCCCCAGCATTTT. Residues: CASSIGQSNQPQHF.